This T cell receptor beta chain was captured by sequencing in a study of blood T cell repertoires in COVID-19 (dated by TCRdb to the early 2020s). Notes on the research overall: The collaborator samples originated in the United States, Italy and Spain and spanned the acute and convalescent phases of COVID-19. The prospective study material was composed of cDNA or gDNA derived from T cells, B-cell-depleted T cells, or PBMCs. Where available, HLA class I and class II types were obtained from metadata supplied by the sample provider rather than from assay-based typing. Samples were obtained from the ongoing ImmuneRACE study (first 160 participants) and from about 1,300 subjects provided by 6 global collaborators. The repertoires were released in a freely available public database intended as a resource for research on the immune response to SARS-CoV-2. The sample metadata nearly always contained a de-identified subject ID, COVID-19 status, age in years and sex. The dataset comprised deeply sampled blood TCRbeta repertoires from subjects exposed to, actively infected with, or recovered from COVID-19. Here is what the overall study found, with its caveats: The amount of clinical and demographic metadata varied by source and participant and was provided uncurated.

On this clone itself: This clone's antigen is unknown. The input lacks base qualities; no much larger clone sits a single base away.

Each collaborating institution followed its own protocols to collect whole blood in K2EDTA tubes. For TCRbeta analysis, collaborators shipped samples in one of three forms: frozen whole blood, isolated PBMCs, or DNA extracted from either of those sample types. TCRbeta CDR3 regions were amplified from genomic DNA using the immunoSEQ Assay, a bias-controlled multiplex PCR. The original methods were these. The number of nucleated cells in each sample was estimated by amplification of reference gene primers within the assay. Sequence reads were collapsed and filtered to measure the absolute abundance of every unique TCRbeta CDR3 rearrangement. For each sample, productive Simpson clonality was calculated by taking the square root of Simpson's diversity index across productive rearrangements. TCRdb re-hosts the immuneACCESS table, in-frame sequences only. Its copies lack some clones; in the studies checked, an unresolved V gene accounts for under half of them, and the cause for the rest is not known. The DNA gave D and trimming, while V, J and clone size come from that table. Within this sample are some 70,000 clones, with approximately 80% of them counted one time only. Of the sample, 35% to 50% falls within the top ten clones.

The receptor was isolated from a man older than 75 with acute or convalescent COVID-19. Sequenced input: peripheral blood.

At the DNA level, the sequence is TGCGCCAGCAGCCAAGGGTTCAGGGCTGGCAATCAGCCCCAGCATTTT. Its translation reads: CASSQGFRAGNQPQHF. The chain was built from TRBV4-3 and TRBJ1-5; TRBD1 is possibly the D segment (5 matching bases). CDR1 and CDR2 were assigned from the germline V gene as LGHNA and YSLEER. Trimming removed 1 base from V and 2 bases from J, leaving 12 bases between the germline ends. Counted from cysteine to phenylalanine, this CDR3 has 16 amino acids. The kept DNA is CDR3 alone, 48 bases in frame from the first base.